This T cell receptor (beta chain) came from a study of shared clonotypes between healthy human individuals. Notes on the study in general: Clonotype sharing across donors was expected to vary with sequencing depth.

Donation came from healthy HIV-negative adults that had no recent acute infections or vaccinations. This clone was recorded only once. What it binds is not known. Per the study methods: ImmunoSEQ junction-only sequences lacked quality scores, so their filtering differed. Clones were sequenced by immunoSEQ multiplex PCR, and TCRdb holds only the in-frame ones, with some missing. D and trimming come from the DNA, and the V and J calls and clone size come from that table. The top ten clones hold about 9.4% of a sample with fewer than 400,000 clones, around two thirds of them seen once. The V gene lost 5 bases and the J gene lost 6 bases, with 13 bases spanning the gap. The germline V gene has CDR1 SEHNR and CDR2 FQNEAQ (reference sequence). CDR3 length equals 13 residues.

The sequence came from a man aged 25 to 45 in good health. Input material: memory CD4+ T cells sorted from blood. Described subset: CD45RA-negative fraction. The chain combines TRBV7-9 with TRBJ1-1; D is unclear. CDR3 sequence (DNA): TGTGCCAGCAGCCCCCAAGAGGCCTCTGAAGCTTTCTTT. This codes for CASSPQEASEAFF.